Listed below are T cell receptor beta chains from one sample, sequenced in a study of response to subunit inactivated influenza vaccine. In TCRdb, the RT-PCR reads were re-called with MiXCR into one record per CDR3 protein. In the table there are 450,000 to 550,000 distinct CDR3 sequences, 25% of which are singletons. Material: CD4+ T cells sorted from PBMCs, obtained less than 6 days after vaccination. These receptors were obtained from a man aged 50 or older who received an inactivated influenza vaccine. The CDR3 runs from the conserved cysteine through the conserved F or W. The D gene is left open where the match is weak. The size field is filled for only some rows; it gives once, few, many or a size class.

cdr3_aa	cdr3_nt	d_call	clone_size	v_call	j_call
CASSLARTGSEQFF	TGTGCCAGCAGCTTAGCGAGGACAGGCAGTGAGCAGTTCTTC	TRBD1	.	TRBV7-6	TRBJ2-1
CASSQDLVRSYEQYF	TGTGCCAGCAGCCAAGATCTAGTAAGGTCCTACGAGCAGTACTTC	.	.	TRBV4-2	TRBJ2-7
CAFKPRRGAQSEAFF	TGTGCCTTCAAGCCACGGCGGGGGGCCCAAAGTGAAGCTTTCTTT	.	.	TRBV30	TRBJ1-1
CSARKLQGYEETQYF	TGCAGTGCTCGGAAACTGCAGGGGTATGAAGAGACCCAGTACTTC	.	few	TRBV20-1	TRBJ2-5
CASSPPGLAWETQYF	TGTGCCAGCAGTCCCCCGGGACTAGCGTGGGAGACCCAGTACTTC	TRBD2	.	TRBV12-3/TRBV12-4	TRBJ2-5
CSARFQTSGRGNEQFF	TGCAGTGCTAGATTCCAGACTAGCGGGAGGGGGAATGAGCAGTTCTTC	TRBD2	few	TRBV20-1	TRBJ2-1
CASSERRGVTEAFF	TGCGCCAGCAGTGAGAGACGGGGAGTCACTGAAGCTTTCTTT	.	.	TRBV10-1	TRBJ1-1
CASSQDSIGTAQYF	TGCGCCAGCAGCCAAGATAGTATAGGGACTGCGCAGTATTTT	.	many	TRBV4-3	TRBJ2-3
CASRESLALGTGELFF	TGTGCCAGCAGAGAGTCACTAGCCCTAGGCACCGGGGAGCTGTTTTTT	.	.	TRBV5-5	TRBJ2-2
CASSLPGHGTEAFF	TGTGCCAGCAGCTTACCCGGACACGGCACTGAAGCTTTCTTT	.	few	TRBV7-9	TRBJ1-1
CASRTGTTNTGELFF	TGTGCCAGCAGAACCGGGACTACGAACACCGGGGAGCTGTTTTTT	TRBD2	.	TRBV7-2	TRBJ2-2
CASSLVGSGANVLTF	TGTGCCAGCAGCTTAGTGGGCTCTGGGGCCAACGTCCTGACTTTC	.	few	TRBV7-8	TRBJ2-6
CSSSTGNMNTEAFF	TGCAGCTCCTCAACGGGGAACATGAACACTGAAGCTTTCTTT	.	.	TRBV29-1	TRBJ1-1
CAISMDMTEAFF	TGTGCCATCAGTATGGATATGACTGAAGCTTTCTTT	.	.	TRBV10-3	TRBJ1-1
CASSFGREQLFF	TGTGCCAGCAGTTTTGGCAGGGAGCAACTGTTTTTT	.	few	TRBV12-3/TRBV12-4	TRBJ1-4
CASSLGVTYMNTEAFF	TGTGCCAGCAGCTTAGGGGTTACTTACATGAACACTGAAGCTTTCTTT	.	.	TRBV11-2	TRBJ1-1
CASSLALQLNEKLFF	TGCGCCAGCAGCTTGGCCCTACAGCTTAATGAAAAACTGTTTTTT	.	.	TRBV5-1	TRBJ1-4
CSVDSGRAPAGTQYF	TGCAGCGTTGATAGCGGGAGGGCACCGGCCGGGACCCAGTACTTC	TRBD2	.	TRBV29-1	TRBJ2-5
CASSSHSRDTQYF	TGCGCCAGCAGCTCCCACTCACGGGATACGCAGTATTTT	.	few	TRBV5-1	TRBJ2-3
CASSPTIGSLHF	TGCGCCAGCAGCCCCACTATCGGGTCCCTCCACTTT	.	few	TRBV4-1	TRBJ1-6
CASSEAAGVGTEAFF	TGTGCCAGCAGTGAAGCAGCGGGGGTGGGCACTGAAGCTTTCTTT	.	.	TRBV6-1	TRBJ1-1
CSASVGWDEQFF	TGCAGTGCTAGTGTGGGTTGGGATGAGCAGTTCTTC	.	.	TRBV20-1	TRBJ2-1
CAISELGNADQYF	TGTGCCATCAGTGAGTTAGGGAACGCCGATCAGTACTTC	.	few	TRBV10-3	TRBJ2-5
CASNNPPRKREQFF	TGTGCCAGCAACAACCCCCCTAGGAAAAGGGAGCAGTTCTTC	.	.	TRBV5-5	TRBJ2-1
CASSFVLAGRTETQYF	TGTGCCAGCAGTTTTGTACTAGCGGGCAGAACGGAGACCCAGTACTTC	TRBD2	.	TRBV12-3/TRBV12-4	TRBJ2-5
CASSLAGVNYNEQFF	TGCGCCAGCAGCTTGGCAGGTGTGAACTACAATGAGCAGTTCTTC	.	.	TRBV5-1	TRBJ2-1
CASSPRQGEGTF	TGTGCCAGCAGTCCCAGACAGGGAGAAGGCACCTTC	TRBD1	many	TRBV12-3/TRBV12-4	TRBJ1-2
CASSLRDRAYEQYF	TGTGCCAGCTCTCTCCGGGACAGAGCCTACGAGCAGTACTTC	TRBD1	few	TRBV18	TRBJ2-7
CASWTVPGNEQFF	TGTGCCAGCTGGACAGTGCCAGGCAATGAGCAGTTCTTC	.	few	TRBV6-2/TRBV6-3	TRBJ2-1
CASSQDGHNSPLHF	TGTGCCAGCAGCCAGGACGGCCATAATTCACCCCTCCACTTT	.	few	TRBV5-5	TRBJ1-6
CASSLEDRVSDTQYF	TGCGCCAGCAGCTTGGAGGACAGGGTTTCCGATACGCAGTATTTT	TRBD1	.	TRBV5-1	TRBJ2-3
CASGTGEAEAFF	TGCGCCAGCGGGACAGGGGAAGCTGAAGCTTTCTTT	TRBD1	few	TRBV5-1	TRBJ1-1
CASRGSGGGNQPQHF	TGTGCCAGCAGGGGATCAGGGGGGGGCAATCAGCCCCAGCATTTT	TRBD1	many	TRBV12-3/TRBV12-4	TRBJ1-5
CASSPGGGSEQYF	TGTGCCAGCAGCCCCGGGGGGGGTTCCGAGCAGTACTTC	TRBD2	.	TRBV7-9	TRBJ2-7
CSVDRMRGSETQYF	TGCAGCGTCGACCGGATGAGGGGGTCAGAGACCCAGTACTTC	.	few	TRBV29-1	TRBJ2-5
CSATRDGNYGYTF	TGCAGTGCTACGCGAGACGGGAACTATGGCTACACCTTC	.	few	TRBV20-1	TRBJ1-2
CASRPGQGVTNEKLFF	TGTGCCAGCAGACCCGGACAGGGCGTCACTAATGAAAAACTGTTTTTT	TRBD1	.	TRBV6-1	TRBJ1-4
CATKGTREHNEQFF	TGTGCCACAAAGGGGACTAGAGAACACAATGAGCAGTTCTTC	TRBD2	many	TRBV10-3	TRBJ2-1
CASSQASGLAEETQYF	TGCGCCAGCAGCCAAGCTTCGGGACTAGCGGAAGAGACCCAGTACTTC	TRBD2	.	TRBV4-3	TRBJ2-5
CASSSRGGLSSYNEQFF	TGTGCCAGCAGTTCCCGCGGGGGACTGAGCTCCTACAATGAGCAGTTCTTC	TRBD2	.	TRBV7-3	TRBJ2-1
CASSLLSAVTGSNEKLFF	TGTGCCAGCAGCTTATTATCAGCCGTAACAGGGTCAAATGAAAAACTGTTTTTT	.	.	TRBV11-2	TRBJ1-4
CASSVDRDGYTF	TGTGCCAGCAGCGTAGATCGAGACGGGTACACCTTC	.	few	TRBV9	TRBJ1-2
CASSSETVTGELFF	TGCGCCAGCAGCTCCGAGACAGTCACCGGGGAGCTGTTTTTT	.	.	TRBV5-1	TRBJ2-2
CSASHGRAWSTDTQYF	TGCAGTGCTAGTCACGGGAGGGCCTGGAGCACAGATACGCAGTATTTT	TRBD2	few	TRBV20-1	TRBJ2-3
CASSPGLPNEKLFF	TGCGCCAGCAGCCCGGGACTACCTAATGAAAAACTGTTTTTT	.	few	TRBV5-1	TRBJ1-4
CASTLPGLSRSGELFF	TGTGCCAGCACTCTTCCGGGTCTTTCCCGTAGCGGGGAGCTGTTTTTT	.	.	TRBV12-3/TRBV12-4	TRBJ2-2
CASSLYRGGTAQYF	TGTGCCAGCAGTTTATACAGGGGTGGGACGGCCCAGTACTTC	TRBD1	.	TRBV28	TRBJ2-5
CAISASGVQETQYF	TGTGCCATCAGTGCCAGCGGGGTACAAGAGACCCAGTACTTC	TRBD2	few	TRBV10-3	TRBJ2-5
CSVGNPNTEAFF	TGCAGCGTAGGTAATCCGAACACTGAAGCTTTCTTT	.	.	TRBV29-1	TRBJ1-1